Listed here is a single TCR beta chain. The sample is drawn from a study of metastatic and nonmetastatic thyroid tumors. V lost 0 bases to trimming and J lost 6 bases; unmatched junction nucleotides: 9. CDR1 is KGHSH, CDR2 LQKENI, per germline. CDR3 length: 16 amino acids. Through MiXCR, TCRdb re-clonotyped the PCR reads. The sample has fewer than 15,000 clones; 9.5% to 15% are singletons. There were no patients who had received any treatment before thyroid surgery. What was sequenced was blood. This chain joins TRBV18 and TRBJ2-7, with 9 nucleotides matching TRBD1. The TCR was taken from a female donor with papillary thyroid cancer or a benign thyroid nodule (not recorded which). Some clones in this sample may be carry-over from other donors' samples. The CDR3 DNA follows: TGTGCCAGCTCACCACCCTCGAGACAGGGGGGCCGCGAGCAGTACTTC. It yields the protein CASSPPSRQGGREQYF.